This T cell receptor beta chain was identified in a study of a mutant IDH1 vaccine in newly diagnosed glioma. Study overall: Vaccination followed radiotherapy alone by 4-6 weeks, or accompanied temozolomide cycles. Overall study results and limits: Among all patients, vaccine-induced immune responses occurred in over 80%.

To note about this clone: Its antigen is not known.

Documented time point: week 11, during vaccination. All doses held 300 ug of mutant IDH1 20-mer peptide, with topical imiquimod. Germline values: CDR1 LNHDA, CDR2 SQIVND (reference sequence). The CDR3 is 14 residues long. Trimming cost V 3 bases and J 9 bases, with 15 bases left between them. The repertoire was sequenced with immunoSEQ multiplex PCR; TCRdb's copy has only in-frame clones and lacks some. The sample contains about 40,000 clones, 65% to 85% of which appear only once. The chain couples TRBV19 to TRBJ2-1; either TRBD1 or TRBD2 may fit D (5 bases each). The receptor was isolated from a man aged 35 to 55 with glioma. Material: PBMCs, obtained from a glioma patient whose treatment included an IDH1 peptide vaccine. DNA of the CDR3: TGTGCCAGTAGTATCGACGACGTGAGGGGTGAGCAGTTCTTC. Its protein is CASSIDDVRGEQFF.